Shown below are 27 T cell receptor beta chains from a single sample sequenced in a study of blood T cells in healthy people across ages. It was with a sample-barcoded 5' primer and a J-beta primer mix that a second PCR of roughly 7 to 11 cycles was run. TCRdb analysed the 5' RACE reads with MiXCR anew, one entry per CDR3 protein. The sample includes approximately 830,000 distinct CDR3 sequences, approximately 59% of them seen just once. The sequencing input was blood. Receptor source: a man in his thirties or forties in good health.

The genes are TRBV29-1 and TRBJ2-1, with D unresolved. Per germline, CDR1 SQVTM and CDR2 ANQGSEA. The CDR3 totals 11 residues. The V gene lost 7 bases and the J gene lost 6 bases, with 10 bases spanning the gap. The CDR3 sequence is CSAETLNEQFF. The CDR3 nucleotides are TGCAGCGCCGAGACTCTCAATGAGCAGTTCTTC.

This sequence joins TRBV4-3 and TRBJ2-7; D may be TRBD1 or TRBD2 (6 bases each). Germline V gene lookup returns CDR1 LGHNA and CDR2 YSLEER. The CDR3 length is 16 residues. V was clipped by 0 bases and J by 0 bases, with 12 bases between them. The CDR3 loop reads CASSQDVRGVSYEQYF. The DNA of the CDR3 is TGCGCCAGCAGCCAAGATGTGAGGGGGGTCTCCTACGAGCAGTACTTC.

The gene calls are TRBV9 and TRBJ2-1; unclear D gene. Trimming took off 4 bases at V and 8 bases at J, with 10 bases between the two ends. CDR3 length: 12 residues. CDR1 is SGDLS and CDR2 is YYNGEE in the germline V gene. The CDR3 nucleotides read TGTGCCAGCAGCCCCGAGCTCGATGAGCAGTTCTTC. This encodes CASSPELDEQFF.

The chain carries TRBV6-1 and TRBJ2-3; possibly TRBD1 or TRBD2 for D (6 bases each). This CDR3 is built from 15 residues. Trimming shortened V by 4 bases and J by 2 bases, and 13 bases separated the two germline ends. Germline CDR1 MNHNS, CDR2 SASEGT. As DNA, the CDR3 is TGTGCCAGCAGTGGTTTAGGGGGGTACACAGATACGCAGTATTTT. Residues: CASSGLGGYTDTQYF.

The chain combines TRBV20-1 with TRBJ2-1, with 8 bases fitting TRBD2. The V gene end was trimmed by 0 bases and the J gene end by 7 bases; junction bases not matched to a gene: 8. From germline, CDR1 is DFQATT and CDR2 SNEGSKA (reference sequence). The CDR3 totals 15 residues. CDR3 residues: CSARDSAGELNEQFF. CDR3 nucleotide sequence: TGCAGTGCTAGAGATTCAGCGGGAGAATTAAATGAGCAGTTCTTC.

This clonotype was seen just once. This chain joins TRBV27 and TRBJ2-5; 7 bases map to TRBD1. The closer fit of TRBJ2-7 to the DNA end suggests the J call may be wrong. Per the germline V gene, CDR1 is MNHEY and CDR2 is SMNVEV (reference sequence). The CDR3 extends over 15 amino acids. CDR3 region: CASKLRQGVNYEQYF. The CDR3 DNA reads TGTGCCAGCAAGCTACGACAGGGAGTAAACTACGAGCAGTACTTC.

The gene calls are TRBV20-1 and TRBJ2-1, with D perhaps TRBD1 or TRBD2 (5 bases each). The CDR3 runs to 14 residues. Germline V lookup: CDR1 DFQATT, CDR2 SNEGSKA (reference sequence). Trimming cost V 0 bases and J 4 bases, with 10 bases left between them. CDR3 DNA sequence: TGCAGTGCTAGAGATCGAGGGGAGTACAATGAGCAGTTCTTC. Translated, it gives CSARDRGEYNEQFF.

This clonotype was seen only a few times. CDR3 sequence reads: CASSQEGPGIYEQYF. The CDR3 DNA reads as TGTGCCAGCAGCCAAGAAGGGCCAGGGATATACGAGCAGTACTTC. J is TRBJ2-7 and V is TRBV3-1, with D possibly being TRBD1 (5 bases). The V and J ends lost 0 bases and 4 bases respectively, with 13 bases between them. This CDR3 spans 15 amino acids. CDR1 and CDR2 (germline): LGHDT, YNNKEL (reference sequence).

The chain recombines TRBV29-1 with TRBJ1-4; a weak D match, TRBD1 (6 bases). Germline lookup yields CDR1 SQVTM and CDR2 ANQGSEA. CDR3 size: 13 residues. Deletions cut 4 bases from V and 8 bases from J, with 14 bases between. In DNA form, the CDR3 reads TGCAGCGTTGGACGGGGGCCCCGGGAAAAACTGTTTTTT. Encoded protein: CSVGRGPREKLFF. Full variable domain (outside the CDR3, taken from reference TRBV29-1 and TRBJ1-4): SAVISQKPSRDICQRGTSLTIQCQVDSQVTMMFWYRQQPGQSLTLIATANQGSEATYESGFVIDKFPISRPNLTFSTLTVSNMSPEDSSIYLCSVGRGPREKLFFGSGTQLSVL.

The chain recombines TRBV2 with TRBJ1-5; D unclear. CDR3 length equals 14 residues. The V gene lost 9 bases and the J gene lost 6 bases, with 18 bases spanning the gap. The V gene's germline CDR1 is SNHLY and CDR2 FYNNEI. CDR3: CASLGLESGQPQHF. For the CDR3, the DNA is TGTGCCAGTCTAGGGCTCGAATCGGGTCAGCCCCAGCATTTT.

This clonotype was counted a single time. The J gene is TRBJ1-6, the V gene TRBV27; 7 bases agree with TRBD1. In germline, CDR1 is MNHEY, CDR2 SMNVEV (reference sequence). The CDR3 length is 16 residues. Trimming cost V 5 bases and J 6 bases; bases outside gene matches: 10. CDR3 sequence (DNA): TGTGCCAGCAGTCCCCGACAGGGATCGGGTAATTCACCCCTCCACTTT. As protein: CASSPRQGSGNSPLHF.

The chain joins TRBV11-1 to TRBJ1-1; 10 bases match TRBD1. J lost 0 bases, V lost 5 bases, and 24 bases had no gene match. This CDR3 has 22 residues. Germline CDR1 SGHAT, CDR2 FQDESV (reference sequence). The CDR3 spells CASSPLSGTGEPRPMMNTEAFF. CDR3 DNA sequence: TGTGCCAGCAGCCCCCTCTCCGGGACAGGGGAACCAAGGCCTATGATGAACACTGAAGCTTTCTTT.

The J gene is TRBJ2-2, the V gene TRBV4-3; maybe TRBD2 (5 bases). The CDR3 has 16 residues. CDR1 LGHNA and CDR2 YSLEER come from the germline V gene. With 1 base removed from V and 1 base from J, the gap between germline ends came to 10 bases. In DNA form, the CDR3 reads TGCGCCAGCAGCCAAGTCCGAGCGGTGAACACCGGGGAGCTGTTTTTT. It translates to CASSQVRAVNTGELFF.

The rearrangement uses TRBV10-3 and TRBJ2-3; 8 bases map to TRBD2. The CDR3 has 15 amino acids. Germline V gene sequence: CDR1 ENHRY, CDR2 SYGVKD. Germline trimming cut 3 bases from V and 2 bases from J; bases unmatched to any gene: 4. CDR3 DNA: TGTGCCATCAGTGATAGCGGGGAAATCACAGATACGCAGTATTTT. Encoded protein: CAISDSGEITDTQYF.

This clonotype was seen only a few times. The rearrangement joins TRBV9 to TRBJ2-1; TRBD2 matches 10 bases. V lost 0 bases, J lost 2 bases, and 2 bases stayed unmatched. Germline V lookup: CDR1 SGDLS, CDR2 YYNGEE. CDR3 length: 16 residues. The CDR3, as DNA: TGTGCCAGCAGCGTAGCCCTAGCGGGGGCCTACAATGAGCAGTTCTTC. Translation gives CASSVALAGAYNEQFF.

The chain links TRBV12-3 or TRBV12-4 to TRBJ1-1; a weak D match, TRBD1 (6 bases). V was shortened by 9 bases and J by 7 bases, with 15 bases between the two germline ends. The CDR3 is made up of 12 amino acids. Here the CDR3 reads CASTERGREAFF. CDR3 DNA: TGTGCCAGTACGGAACGGGGGCGTGAAGCTTTCTTT.

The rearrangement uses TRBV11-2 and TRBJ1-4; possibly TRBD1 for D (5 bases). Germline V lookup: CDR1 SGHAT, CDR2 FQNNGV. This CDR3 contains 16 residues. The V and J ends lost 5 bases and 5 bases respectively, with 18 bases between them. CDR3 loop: CASSRQGLLLNEKLFF. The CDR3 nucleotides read TGTGCCAGCAGCCGCCAGGGACTCCTTCTCAATGAAAAACTGTTTTTT.

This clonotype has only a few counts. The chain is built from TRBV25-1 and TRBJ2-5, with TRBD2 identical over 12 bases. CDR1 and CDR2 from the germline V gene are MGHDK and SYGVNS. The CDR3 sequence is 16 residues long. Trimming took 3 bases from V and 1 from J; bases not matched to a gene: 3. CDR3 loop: CASSEGLAGTQETQYF. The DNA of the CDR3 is TGTGCCAGCAGTGAGGGACTAGCGGGTACCCAAGAGACCCAGTACTTC.

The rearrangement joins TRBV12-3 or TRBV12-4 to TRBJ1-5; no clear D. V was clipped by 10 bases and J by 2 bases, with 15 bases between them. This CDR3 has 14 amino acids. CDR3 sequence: CATAVAAGNQPQHF. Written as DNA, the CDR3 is TGTGCCACCGCCGTCGCCGCAGGCAATCAGCCCCAGCATTTT.

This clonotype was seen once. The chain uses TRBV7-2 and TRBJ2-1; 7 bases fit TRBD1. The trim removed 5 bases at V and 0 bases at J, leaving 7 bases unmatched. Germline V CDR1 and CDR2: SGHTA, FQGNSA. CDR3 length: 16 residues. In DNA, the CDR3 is TGTGCCAGCAGCCCAAGGGGGCCGGGCTCCTACAATGAGCAGTTCTTC. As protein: CASSPRGPGSYNEQFF.

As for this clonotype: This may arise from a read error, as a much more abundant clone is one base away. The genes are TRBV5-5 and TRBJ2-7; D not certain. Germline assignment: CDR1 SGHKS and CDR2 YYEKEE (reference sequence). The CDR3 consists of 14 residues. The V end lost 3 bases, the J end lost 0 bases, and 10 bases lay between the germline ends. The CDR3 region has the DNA TGTGCCAGCAGCTCAGCAGTATACTCCTACGAGCAGTACTTC. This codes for CASSSAVYSYEQYF.

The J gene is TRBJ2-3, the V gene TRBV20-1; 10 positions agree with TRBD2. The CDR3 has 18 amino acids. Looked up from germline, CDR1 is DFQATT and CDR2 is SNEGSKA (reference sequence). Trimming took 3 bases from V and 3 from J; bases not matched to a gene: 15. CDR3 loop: CSARTLPFSGGSTDTQYF. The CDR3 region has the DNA TGCAGTGCTAGGACCCTCCCGTTTAGCGGGGGGTCGACAGATACGCAGTATTTT.

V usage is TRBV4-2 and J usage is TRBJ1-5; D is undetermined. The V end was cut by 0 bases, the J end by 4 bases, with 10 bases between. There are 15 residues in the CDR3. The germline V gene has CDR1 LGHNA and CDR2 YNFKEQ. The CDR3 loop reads CASSQDPSLNQPQHF. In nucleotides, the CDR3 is TGTGCCAGCAGCCAAGATCCCAGCTTGAATCAGCCCCAGCATTTT.

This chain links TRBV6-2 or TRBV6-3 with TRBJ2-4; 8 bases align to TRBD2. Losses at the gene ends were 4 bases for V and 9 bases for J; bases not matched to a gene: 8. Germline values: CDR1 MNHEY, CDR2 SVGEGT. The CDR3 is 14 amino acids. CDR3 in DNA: TGTGCCAGCAGTTCCGGACGTCGGGGGGGCATTCAGTACTTC. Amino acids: CASSSGRRGGIQYF.

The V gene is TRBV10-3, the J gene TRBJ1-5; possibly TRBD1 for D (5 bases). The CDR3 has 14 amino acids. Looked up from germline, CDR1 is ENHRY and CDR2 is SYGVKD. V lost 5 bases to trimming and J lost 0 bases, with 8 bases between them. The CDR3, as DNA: TGTGCCATCAGTAAGACAGATAGCAATCAGCCCCAGCATTTT. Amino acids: CAISKTDSNQPQHF.

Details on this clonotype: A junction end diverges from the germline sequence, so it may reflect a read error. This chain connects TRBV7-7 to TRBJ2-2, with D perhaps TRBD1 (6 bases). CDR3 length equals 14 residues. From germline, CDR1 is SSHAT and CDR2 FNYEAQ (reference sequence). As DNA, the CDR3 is TGTGCTAGCAGCTTAGACAGGAGCACCGGGGAGCTGTTTTTT. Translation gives CASSLDRSTGELFF. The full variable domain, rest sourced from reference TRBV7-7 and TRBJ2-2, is GAGVSQSPRYKVTKRGQDVTLRCDPISSHATLYWYQQALGQGPEFLTYFNYEAQPDKSGLPSDRFSAERPEGSISTLTIQRTEQRDSAMYRCASSLDRSTGELFFGEGSRLTVL.

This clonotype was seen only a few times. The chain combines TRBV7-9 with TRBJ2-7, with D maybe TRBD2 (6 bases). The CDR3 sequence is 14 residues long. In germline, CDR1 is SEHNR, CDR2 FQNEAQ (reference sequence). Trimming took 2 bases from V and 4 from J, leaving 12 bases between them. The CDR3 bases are TGTGCCAGCAGCTTATGGATAGGAGGGTACGAGCAGTACTTC. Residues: CASSLWIGGYEQYF.